Shown below are 29 T cell receptor beta chains from a single sample sequenced in a study of T cells after yellow fever vaccination. TCRdb re-analysed the 5' RACE reads in MiXCR, keeping a single row per CDR3 protein. Of about 360,000 distinct CDR3 sequences listed, under 7.5% were seen once; the top ten hold 15%. This material consisted of PBMCs, taken 5 days after the yellow fever booster vaccination. Receptors originate from a man aged 30 to 45 who received the YFV17D yellow fever vaccine.

This clonotype was seen a handful of times. The chain uses TRBV29-1 and TRBJ2-5; 10 bases line up with TRBD1. The CDR3 has 18 residues. Germline V CDR1 and CDR2: SQVTM, ANQGSEA. J was trimmed by 4 bases and V by 7 bases; bases with no gene match: 21. The CDR3: CSATGGLPGQGIAETQYF. DNA of the CDR3: TGCAGCGCAACTGGGGGGTTACCGGGACAGGGGATAGCAGAGACCCAGTACTTC.

This clonotype occurred a few times. The gene calls are TRBV12-3 or TRBV12-4 and TRBJ1-1; 7 bases align to TRBD1. The J segment lost 3 bases and the V segment lost 5 bases, leaving 9 bases of the junction unmatched. The CDR3 runs to 15 residues. In DNA, the CDR3 is TGTGCCAGCAGTCTCAACAGGGGATGGGACACTGAAGCTTTCTTT. This encodes CASSLNRGWDTEAFF.

This clonotype showed up many times. The V and J genes are TRBV10-3 and TRBJ2-5; D may be TRBD2 (6 bases). The CDR3 consists of 12 residues. V dropped 8 bases and J dropped 5 bases, with 12 bases sitting between them. Per germline, CDR1 ENHRY and CDR2 SYGVKD. The CDR3 coding sequence is TGTGCCATCGCGGCGGAGGGGGAGACCCAGTACTTC. Amino acid sequence: CAIAAEGETQYF.

This sequence joins TRBV12-3 or TRBV12-4 and TRBJ2-5, with D unclear. V dropped 6 bases and J dropped 5 bases, with 16 bases sitting between them. This CDR3 comprises 14 residues. The CDR3 coding sequence is TGTGCCAGCAGCCGCTCTAGGCTTTCCGAGACCCAGTACTTC. Protein product: CASSRSRLSETQYF.

This chain uses TRBV10-3 with TRBJ2-7, with 7 bases matching TRBD2. This CDR3 has 14 residues. Germline V gives CDR1 ENHRY, CDR2 SYGVKD. Trimming at V came to 6 bases and at J to 2 bases, leaving 7 bases not matched to a gene. For the CDR3, the DNA is TGTGCCATCAGGCCGGGGGGACTCACCTACGAGCAGTACTTC. This encodes CAIRPGGLTYEQYF.

The rearrangement joins TRBV27 to TRBJ2-6, with a tentative D call TRBD2 (5 bases). CDR3 length: 20 amino acids. Germline V gene lookup returns CDR1 MNHEY and CDR2 SMNVEV (reference sequence). V was pared by 5 bases and J by 0 bases, with 23 bases between. In DNA form, the CDR3 reads TGTGCCAGCAGTCCCTCCGGGAACACCTTTTCGAGCTCTGGGGCCAACGTCCTGACTTTC. This sequence encodes CASSPSGNTFSSSGANVLTF.

This clonotype was seen repeatedly, ten times or more. This chain connects TRBV7-8 to TRBJ2-7, with D tentatively TRBD1 (7 bases). CDR1 and CDR2 (germline): SGHVS, FQNEAQ. Trimming left V 1 base short and J 4 bases short, with 14 bases between. The CDR3 loop spans 15 amino acids. Here the CDR3 reads CASSLDRTGGYEQYF. The CDR3 DNA reads TGTGCCAGCAGCTTAGATCGGACAGGAGGGTACGAGCAGTACTTC.

This clonotype was detected a few times. J is TRBJ1-5 and V is TRBV12-3 or TRBV12-4; D ambiguous. This CDR3 contains 14 residues. Trimming cost V 0 bases and J 4 bases, with 7 bases left between them. Written as DNA, the CDR3 is TGTGCCAGCAGTTTAGCGATGGGTAATCAGCCCCAGCATTTT. Translated, it gives CASSLAMGNQPQHF.

This sequence joins TRBV20-1 and TRBJ2-7; the D gene is possibly TRBD2 (6 bases). Trimming took 0 bases from V and 1 from J, leaving 13 bases between them. CDR3 length: 15 amino acids. Germline V gene lookup returns CDR1 DFQATT and CDR2 SNEGSKA (reference sequence). The CDR3: CSARDREVLSYEQYF. CDR3 DNA sequence: TGCAGTGCTAGAGATAGGGAGGTTCTTTCCTACGAGCAGTACTTC.

This clonotype was detected once. CDR3 sequence (DNA): TGCGCCAGCAGGCCGACAAGTGGGAACACTGAAGCTTTCTTT. As protein: CASRPTSGNTEAFF. This chain connects TRBV5-1 to TRBJ1-1; D gene unclear. The germline V and J ends were trimmed by 5 bases and 1 base, with 12 bases remaining between them. The CDR3 has 14 amino acids. Germline CDR1 is SGHRS and CDR2 is YFSETQ.

The sample holds many counts of this clonotype. This sequence joins TRBV12-3 or TRBV12-4 and TRBJ1-1, with D possibly being TRBD1 (6 bases). Trimming stripped 5 bases from V and 10 bases from J, with 14 bases between. The CDR3 sequence is 12 residues long. The CDR3: CASSVTTGLAFF. CDR3 DNA: TGTGCCAGCAGTGTCACAACAGGGTTAGCTTTCTTT.

This clonotype was recorded at least ten times. This chain uses TRBV12-3 or TRBV12-4 with TRBJ2-7; 8 nucleotides match TRBD2. The CDR3 covers 15 residues. V shed 1 base and J 5 bases; nucleotides not matched to a gene: 7. The CDR3 reads CASSLDPAGVDEQYF. In DNA, the CDR3 is TGTGCCAGCAGTTTAGACCCAGCGGGAGTGGACGAGCAGTACTTC.

On this clonotype: The CDR3 carries no conserved terminal phenylalanine or tryptophan, so it likely arises from a read error. CDR3 in DNA: TGCGCCAGCAGCTCCGGGACAGGGGATTTCGGCACTGAAGCTTTCCTT. Its translation: CASSSGTGDFGTEAFL. The J gene is TRBJ1-1, the V gene TRBV5-1, with 10 nucleotides matching TRBD1. The CDR3 runs 16 residues. The ends lost 3 bases at V and 4 bases at J; junction bases unmatched: 9. Germline CDR1 is SGHRS and CDR2 is YFSETQ.

This clonotype was observed a few times. The CDR3 sequence: CSARGLGTDQETQYF. In DNA form, the CDR3 reads TGCAGTGCTAGAGGGCTCGGGACAGACCAAGAGACCCAGTACTTC. The J gene is TRBJ2-5, the V gene TRBV20-1; TRBD1 matches 7 bases. CDR1 is DFQATT and CDR2 is SNEGSKA in the germline V gene (reference sequence). The ends lost 1 base at V and 0 bases at J; junction bases unmatched: 5. The CDR3 extends over 15 amino acids.

This clonotype was counted many times. V is TRBV7-9 and J is TRBJ2-1; D is unclear. This CDR3 is built from 13 residues. Germline CDR1 is SEHNR and CDR2 is FQNEAQ (reference sequence). Trimming removed 8 bases from V and 7 bases from J, with 15 bases in between. DNA for the CDR3: TGTGCCAGCGAGCAGGTTTACGGGAATGAGCAGTTCTTC. Translation: CASEQVYGNEQFF. The full variable domain, its missing parts supplied by reference TRBV7-9 and TRBJ2-1, is DTGVSQNPRHKITKRGQNVTFRCDPISEHNRLYWYRQTLGQGPEFLTYFQNEAQLEKSRLLSDRFSAERPKGSFSTLEIQRTEQGDSAMYLCASEQVYGNEQFFGPGTRLTVL.

This clonotype came up a few times. This chain links TRBV18 with TRBJ1-1, with a weak D call TRBD1 (6 bases). This CDR3 has 14 amino acids. Germline V gene data show CDR1 as KGHSH and CDR2 as LQKENI. Trimming shortened V by 3 bases and J by 1 base, and 9 bases separated the two germline ends. In nucleotides, the CDR3 is TGTGCCAGCTCACCCCAGGGGTCGAACACTGAAGCTTTCTTT. Its translation: CASSPQGSNTEAFF.

This clonotype was seen more than once but under ten times. The J gene is TRBJ2-2, the V gene TRBV12-3 or TRBV12-4, with 9 bases that match TRBD1. CDR3 length: 15 residues. With 7 bases clipped from V and 4 bases from J, the junction kept 7 bases outside the gene matches. The CDR3 loop is CASKAGTGFTGELFF. The CDR3 DNA reads TGTGCCAGCAAAGCCGGGACAGGGTTCACCGGGGAGCTGTTTTTT.

In its sample, this clonotype was seen a few times. This chain joins TRBV27 and TRBJ2-3, with 7 bases matching TRBD1. The CDR3 is 15 residues long. Unmatched junction bases numbered 5, after V lost 3 bases and J lost 2 bases. The V gene's germline CDR1 is MNHEY and CDR2 SMNVEV (reference sequence). CDR3 in DNA: TGTGCCAGCAGTTTTTTAGGGGGCCACACAGATACGCAGTATTTT. Amino acids: CASSFLGGHTDTQYF.

This clonotype was detected a few times. The chain carries TRBV5-1 and TRBJ2-2, with D perhaps TRBD2 (6 bases). Per germline, CDR1 SGHRS and CDR2 YFSETQ. The CDR3 contains 15 residues. V was cut by 4 bases and J by 7 bases, with 17 bases left in between. CDR3 amino acids: CASSPAAGTGGELFF. CDR3 bases: TGCGCCAGCAGCCCCGCGGCGGGAACTGGCGGGGAGCTGTTTTTT.

A few counts support this clonotype. The chain uses TRBV5-1 and TRBJ2-7; 7 nucleotides align to TRBD1. Germline CDR1 is SGHRS and CDR2 is YFSETQ. V dropped 4 bases and J dropped 2; count of bases not matched to a gene: 12. This CDR3 comprises 16 residues. The CDR3 reads CASSRTSGQYTYEQYF. As DNA, the CDR3 is TGCGCCAGCAGCCGGACGTCGGGACAGTATACCTACGAGCAGTACTTC.

This clonotype was counted between two and nine times. V and J are TRBV11-2 and TRBJ2-3, with 10 bases matching TRBD1. Unmatched junction bases numbered 8, after V lost 4 bases and J lost 7 bases. The CDR3 loop spans 15 amino acids. Germline V gene lookup returns CDR1 SGHAT and CDR2 FQNNGV. The CDR3 DNA follows: TGTGCCAGCAGCTCCCTCGGACAGGGGGAGAATACGCAGTATTTT. Translating gives CASSSLGQGENTQYF.

This clonotype was detected many times. V usage is TRBV19 and J usage is TRBJ2-7, with 8 bases identical to TRBD2. After removal of 6 bases from V and 2 bases from J, the junction contained 6 bases not matched to a gene. Per germline, CDR1 LNHDA and CDR2 SQIVND (reference sequence). CDR3 length: 14 residues. CDR3: CASRRSGRAYEQYF. The CDR3, as DNA: TGTGCCAGTAGACGTTCCGGGAGGGCCTACGAGCAGTACTTC.

This clonotype was seen many times. The rearrangement links TRBV10-3 to TRBJ1-1; the D is unclear. V lost 4 bases, J lost 5 bases, and 14 bases lay in between. The CDR3 totals 14 residues. Germline lookup yields CDR1 ENHRY and CDR2 SYGVKD. DNA of the CDR3: TGTGCCATCAGTGCGGACCTAAGAGGGACTGAAGCTTTCTTT. This translates into CAISADLRGTEAFF.

This clonotype was seen a few times. The rearrangement joins TRBV6-5 to TRBJ1-1; D might be TRBD1 (5 bases). The V end lost 2 bases, the J end lost 10 bases, and 11 bases lay between the germline ends. This CDR3 is built from 12 residues. CDR1 MNHEY and CDR2 SVGAGI come from the germline V gene. The CDR3 reads CASSYRGATAFF. CDR3 bases: TGTGCCAGCAGTTACCGAGGGGCGACAGCTTTCTTT.

This clonotype was observed many times. The gene calls are TRBV7-8 and TRBJ2-1; unclear D gene. Germline V gene data show CDR1 as SGHVS and CDR2 as FQNEAQ. The CDR3 covers 13 residues. V shed 2 bases and J shed 8 bases, with 10 bases lying between them. CDR3: CASSLHPVDEQFF. The CDR3 DNA reads as TGTGCCAGCAGCTTACATCCAGTTGATGAGCAGTTCTTC. Full variable domain (outside the CDR3, taken from reference TRBV7-8 and TRBJ2-1): GAGVSQSPRYKVAKRGQDVALRCDPISGHVSLFWYQQALGQGPEFLTYFQNEAQLDKSGLPSDRFFAERPEGSVSTLKIQRTQQEDSAVYLCASSLHPVDEQFFGPGTRLTVL.

CDR3 in DNA: TGTGCCAGCAGCACAGGGGAAGAAGAGCAGTACTTC. It translates to CASSTGEEEQYF. The chain employs TRBV6-2 or TRBV6-3 and TRBJ2-7; TRBD1 matches 7 bases. The V and J ends lost 6 bases and 7 bases, in that order; junction bases with no gene match: 6. The CDR3 is made up of 12 amino acids. In germline, CDR1 is MNHEY, CDR2 SVGEGT.

The sample holds a few counts of this clonotype. This chain joins TRBV28 and TRBJ2-6; D is unresolved. CDR1 and CDR2 (germline): MDHEN, SYDVKM. Trimming cost V 11 bases and J 2 bases, with 10 bases left between them. CDR3 length: 13 residues. CDR3 region: CAGRRTGANVLTF. CDR3 bases: TGTGCCGGCCGTAGGACTGGGGCCAACGTCCTGACTTTC.

In its sample, this clonotype was seen many times. This chain uses TRBV7-2 with TRBJ2-7; TRBD2 matches at 7 bases. The V gene's germline CDR1 is SGHTA and CDR2 FQGNSA. The CDR3 has 12 amino acids. The trim removed 3 bases at V and 6 bases at J, leaving 2 bases unmatched. The chain's CDR3 is CASSLSGGEQYF. As DNA, the CDR3 is TGTGCCAGCAGCTTGTCGGGGGGCGAGCAGTACTTC.

There are many counts of this clonotype. The chain recombines TRBV7-3 with TRBJ2-3; D call uncertain. Trimming stripped 5 bases from V and 2 bases from J, with 11 bases between. The CDR3 spans 14 residues. The germline CDR1 and CDR2 sequences are SGHTA and FQGTGA. The chain's CDR3 is CASSVTGFTDTQYF. CDR3 coding DNA: TGTGCCAGCAGCGTGACTGGCTTCACAGATACGCAGTATTTT.